Listed below are T cell receptor beta chains from one sample, sequenced in a study of neurological immune-mediated disorders. Each CDR3 protein is one row after TCRdb ran MiXCR on the 5' RACE reads. This table has 70,000 to 95,000 distinct CDR3 sequences, about 13% appearing once. The specimen was PBMCs. The receptors here all came from a female donor with HTLV-1-associated myelopathy (HAM/TSP). The CDR3 runs from the conserved cysteine through the conserved F or W. D genes are given only for firm matches. Size tells how often a clone was seen (once, few, many) or the class of an expanded clone, and some rows leave it out.

size,D,J,V,DNA,CDR3
many,TRBD1,TRBJ2-5,TRBV6-1,TGTGCCAGCAGGACCGGGACAGGACTTGGGGAGACCCAGTACTTC,CASRTGTGLGETQYF
many,-,TRBJ1-2,TRBV7-8,TGTGCCAGCAGCCTCGGACAGACTAACTATGGCTACACCTTC,CASSLGQTNYGYTF
many,TRBD1,TRBJ1-6,TRBV19,TGTGCCAGTAGGCGGACAGGGGATTCACCCCTCCACTTT,CASRRTGDSPLHF
many,-,TRBJ2-3,TRBV18,TGTGCCAGCTCACCCTTAGGGGGTAGCACAGATACGCAGTATTTT,CASSPLGGSTDTQYF
many,TRBD1,TRBJ2-7,TRBV2,TGTGCCAGCAGAAACAGGGGTGAGCAGTACTTC,CASRNRGEQYF
many,TRBD2,TRBJ2-3,TRBV5-8,TGTGCCAGCAGCCCAATGCGGGGGGCCTCCACAGATACGCAGTATTTT,CASSPMRGASTDTQYF
many,TRBD1,TRBJ2-1,TRBV12-3/TRBV12-4,TGTGCCAGCAGCCTAAGACAGGGCTACAATGAGCAGTTCTTC,CASSLRQGYNEQFF
-,-,TRBJ1-4,TRBV6-1,TGTGCCAGCAGCGGACTGGGCGCTAATGAAAAACTGTTTTTT,CASSGLGANEKLFF
few,-,TRBJ2-1,TRBV5-1,TGCGCCAGCAGCTTGGGTAGGGGTAGGCAGTTCTTC,CASSLGRGRQFF
many,-,TRBJ2-2,TRBV5-1,TGCGCCAGCAGCTCAAGTCCTCAGGGGCGATCCGGGGAGCTGTTTTTT,CASSSSPQGRSGELFF
many,TRBD2,TRBJ2-1,TRBV20-1,TGCAGTGCTCCCGCACTAGCGGGCAAATCCTACAATGAGCAGTTCTTC,CSAPALAGKSYNEQFF
many,-,TRBJ1-2,TRBV4-1,TGCGCCAGCAGACAAACTCGGGGGGGTGGGGAAGCCTATGGCTACACCTTC,CASRQTRGGGEAYGYTF
many,-,TRBJ2-1,TRBV5-1,TGCGCCAGCAGCTTGGATCTTTCCTTTTATCTCAATGAGCAGTTCTTC,CASSLDLSFYLNEQFF
many,TRBD2,TRBJ2-5,TRBV9,TGTGCCAGCAGCGCCAACCTTTTAGCGGGGGAAGAGACCCAGTACTTC,CASSANLLAGEETQYF
many,-,TRBJ2-3,TRBV3-1,TGTGCCAGCAGCCAAGAATCCGGAGATACGCAGTATTTT,CASSQESGDTQYF
many,-,TRBJ2-3,TRBV28,TGTGCCAGCAGTTTTCCGGGGGGCACAGATACGCAGTATTTT,CASSFPGGTDTQYF
many,-,TRBJ2-5,TRBV7-8,TGTGCCAGCAGCTTGGTCGCTAGCCAAGAGACCCAGTACTTC,CASSLVASQETQYF
few,-,TRBJ2-7,TRBV28,TGTGCCAGCAGTTCCTTGGGACGTACCTCCTACGAGCAGTACTTC,CASSSLGRTSYEQYF
-,-,TRBJ1-1,TRBV29-1,TGCAGCGTAAGGGAATGTGACACTGAAGCTTTCTTT,CSVRECDTEAFF
many,-,TRBJ2-3,TRBV5-1,TGCGCCAGCAGCTCCGAACGAGGCACAGATACGCAGTATTTT,CASSSERGTDTQYF
many,-,TRBJ2-1,TRBV7-3,TGTGCCAGCAGCGCGATACGGGCCCAACCCGGGAGAGGGGACAATGAGCAGTTCTTC,CASSAIRAQPGRGDNEQFF
-,TRBD1,TRBJ1-5,TRBV5-1,TGCGCCAGCAGCACCGGACAGGGGGCGCAGCCCCAGAATTTT,CASSTGQGAQPQNF
many,-,TRBJ2-7,TRBV10-3,TGTGCCATCAGTGAGCTCCAATTGGCCCGAGACTACGAGCAGTACTTC,CAISELQLARDYEQYF
many,-,TRBJ1-2,TRBV20-1,TGCAGTGCTAGAGTTCGCGACTTTTACACCTTC,CSARVRDFYTF
many,-,TRBJ1-4,TRBV7-9,TGTGCCAGCAGCTTAGGGGGACACCCCTTTGCTAATGAAAAACTGTTTTTT,CASSLGGHPFANEKLFF
-,-,TRBJ2-3,TRBV12-3/TRBV12-4,TGTGCCAGCAGCCGACAGGAGGGGACAGATACGCAGTATTTT,CASSRQEGTDTQYF